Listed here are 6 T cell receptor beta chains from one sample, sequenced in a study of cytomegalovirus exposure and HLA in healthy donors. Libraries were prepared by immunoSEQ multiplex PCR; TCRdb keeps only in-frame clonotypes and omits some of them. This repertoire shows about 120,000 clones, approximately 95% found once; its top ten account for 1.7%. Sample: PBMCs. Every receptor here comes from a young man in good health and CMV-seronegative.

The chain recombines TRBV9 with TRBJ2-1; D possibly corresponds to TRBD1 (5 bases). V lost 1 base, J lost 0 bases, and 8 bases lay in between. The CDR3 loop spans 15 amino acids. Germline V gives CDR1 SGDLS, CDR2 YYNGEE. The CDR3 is CASSVYRSSYNEQFF. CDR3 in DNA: TGTGCCAGCAGCGTATACAGGAGCTCCTACAATGAGCAGTTCTTC.

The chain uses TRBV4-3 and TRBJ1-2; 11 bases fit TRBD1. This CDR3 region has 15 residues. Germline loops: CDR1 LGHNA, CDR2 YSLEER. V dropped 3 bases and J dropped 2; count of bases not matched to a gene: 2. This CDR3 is CASSQDRGLNYGYTF. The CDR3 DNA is TGCGCCAGCAGCCAGGACAGGGGGCTCAACTATGGCTACACCTTC.

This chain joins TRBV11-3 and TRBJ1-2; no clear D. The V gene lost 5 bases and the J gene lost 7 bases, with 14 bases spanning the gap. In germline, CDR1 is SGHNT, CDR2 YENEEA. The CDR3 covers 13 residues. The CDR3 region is CASSKSAVAGYTF. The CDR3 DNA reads TGTGCCAGCAGCAAGAGCGCAGTCGCTGGCTACACCTTC.

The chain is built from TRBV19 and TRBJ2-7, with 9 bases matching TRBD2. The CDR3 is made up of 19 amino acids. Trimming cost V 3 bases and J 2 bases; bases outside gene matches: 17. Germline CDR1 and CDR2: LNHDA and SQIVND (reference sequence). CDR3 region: CASSMGGGRLADKTYEQYF. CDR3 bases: TGTGCCAGTAGTATGGGGGGGGGCCGACTAGCGGATAAGACCTACGAGCAGTACTTC. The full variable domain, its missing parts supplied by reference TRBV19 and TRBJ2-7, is DGGITQSPKYLFRKEGQNVTLSCEQNLNHDAMYWYRQDPGQGLRLIYYSQIVNDFQKGDIAEGYSVSREKKESFPLTVTSAQKNPTAFYLCASSMGGGRLADKTYEQYFGPGTRLTVT.

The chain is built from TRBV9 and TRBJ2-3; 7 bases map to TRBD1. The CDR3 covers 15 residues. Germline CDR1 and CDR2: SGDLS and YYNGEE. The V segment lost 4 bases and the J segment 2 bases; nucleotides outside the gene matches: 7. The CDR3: CASSLWTGSTDTQYF. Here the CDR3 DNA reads TGTGCCAGCAGCCTTTGGACAGGCTCCACAGATACGCAGTATTTT.

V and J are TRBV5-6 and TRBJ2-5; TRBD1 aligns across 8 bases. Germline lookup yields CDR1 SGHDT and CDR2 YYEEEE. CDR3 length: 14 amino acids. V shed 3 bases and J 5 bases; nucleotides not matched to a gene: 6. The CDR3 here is CASSYGTGLETQYF. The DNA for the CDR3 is TGTGCCAGCAGCTACGGGACAGGCCTGGAGACCCAGTACTTC.